This TCR beta chain was obtained from a study of blood T cell repertoires in COVID-19. The wider study: Material from acute and convalescent COVID-19 was sourced from the United States, Italy and Spain.

The V end was cut by 4 bases, the J end by 0 bases, with 6 bases between. The CDR3 consists of 14 residues. The germline V gene has CDR1 KGHDR and CDR2 SFDVKD. This table comes from immunoSEQ multiplex PCR, and its TCRdb copy is limited to in-frame clones, with some not included. The sample carries roughly 80,000 clones, approximately 80% recorded once. This chain connects TRBV24-1 to TRBJ1-5; D call uncertain. Input material: peripheral blood. The receptor comes from a woman aged 60-75 years with acute or convalescent COVID-19. CDR3 amino acids: CATSESFSNQPQHF. The CDR3 DNA follows: TGTGCCACCAGTGAGTCATTTAGCAATCAGCCCCAGCATTTT.